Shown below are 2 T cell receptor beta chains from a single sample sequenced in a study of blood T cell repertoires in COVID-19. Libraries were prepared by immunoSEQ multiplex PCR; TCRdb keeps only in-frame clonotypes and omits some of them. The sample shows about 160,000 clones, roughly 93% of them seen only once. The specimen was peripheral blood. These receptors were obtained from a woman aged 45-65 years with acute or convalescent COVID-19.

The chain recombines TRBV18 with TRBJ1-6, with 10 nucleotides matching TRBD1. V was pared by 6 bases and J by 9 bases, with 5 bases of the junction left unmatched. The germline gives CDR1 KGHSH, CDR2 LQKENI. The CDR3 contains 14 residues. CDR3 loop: CASSLDRGRSPLHF. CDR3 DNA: TGTGCCAGCTCGCTCGACAGGGGGCGTTCACCCCTCCACTTT.

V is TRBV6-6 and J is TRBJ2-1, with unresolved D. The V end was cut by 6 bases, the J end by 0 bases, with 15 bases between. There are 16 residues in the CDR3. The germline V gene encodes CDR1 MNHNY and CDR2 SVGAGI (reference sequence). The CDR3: CASSITGLFSYNEQFF. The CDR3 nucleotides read TGTGCCAGCAGCATTACGGGTCTCTTCTCCTACAATGAGCAGTTCTTC.